The subject of this entry is one T cell receptor (beta chain). This specimen belongs to a study of blood T cell repertoires in COVID-19. In germline, CDR1 is SGHRS, CDR2 YFSETQ. The CDR3 loop spans 11 amino acids. The V and J ends lost 4 bases and 2 bases respectively, with 3 bases between them. Under the authors' procedure: Reference gene primer amplification gave estimated nucleated cell counts. TCRdb keeps only in-frame clones here, not all; method: immunoSEQ multiplex PCR. V and J calls and clone size follow that table, whereas D and trimming were derived from the DNA. The sample carries 80,000 to 100,000 clones, around 85% recorded once.

Sequenced: peripheral blood. The TCR comes from a woman of 80 years or more with active or convalescent COVID-19. This rearrangement joins TRBV5-1 to TRBJ2-5; D ambiguous. The CDR3 DNA reads as TGCGCCAGCAGCCAGCAAGAGACCCAGTACTTC. Protein sequence: CASSQQETQYF.